Presented here are 27 T cell receptor beta chains from one specimen sequenced in a study of blood T cells in healthy people across ages. PCR was performed a second time for roughly 6 to 12 cycles using a sample-barcoded 5' primer and a J-beta primer mix. TCRdb re-called the 5' RACE reads with MiXCR, one entry per CDR3 protein. The repertoire holds about 670,000 distinct CDR3 sequences, with about 51% as singletons. Specimen: blood. All receptors come from a woman older than 75 in good health.

Many counts were recorded for this clonotype. V gene TRBV6-5 combines with J gene TRBJ2-5; D unclear. V was pared by 5 bases and J by 3 bases, with 10 bases between. The CDR3 is 13 amino acids. Germline CDR1 and CDR2: MNHEY and SVGAGI. The CDR3 nucleotides are TGTGCCAGCAGTCGACGGATAGAAGAGACCCAGTACTTC. Translating it yields CASSRRIEETQYF.

The V and J genes are TRBV6-4 and TRBJ2-3, with 11 nucleotides matching TRBD2. The CDR3 runs 17 residues. V was clipped by 0 bases and J by 6 bases; unmatched bases: 8. Germline V gene data show CDR1 as MRHNA and CDR2 as SNTAGT. As DNA, the CDR3 is TGTGCCAGCAGTGACTCAGGGACTAGCGGCCAACACGATACGCAGTATTTT. This gives the protein CASSDSGTSGQHDTQYF.

The rearrangement uses TRBV7-2 and TRBJ2-3; 11 nucleotides line up with TRBD2. Per the germline V gene, CDR1 is SGHTA and CDR2 is FQGNSA. The CDR3 sequence is 15 residues long. Trimming at V came to 2 bases and at J to 6 bases, leaving 4 bases not matched to a gene. CDR3 sequence (DNA): TGTGCCAGCAGCTTATGGTCTAGCGGGGGGGATACGCAGTATTTT. Amino acids: CASSLWSSGGDTQYF.

This clonotype has only a few counts. J is TRBJ2-5 and V is TRBV6-2 or TRBV6-3, with D hard to call. With 6 bases removed from V and 4 bases from J, the gap between germline ends came to 21 bases. From germline, CDR1 is MNHEY and CDR2 SVGEGT. This CDR3 comprises 16 residues. The CDR3 DNA sequence: TGTGCCAGCAGGACTGGGCAAAATAGAGTAAGAGAGACCCAGTACTTC. It yields the protein CASRTGQNRVRETQYF.

V gene TRBV10-3 combines with J gene TRBJ2-3; a weak D match, TRBD2 (5 bases). CDR1 and CDR2 (germline): ENHRY, SYGVKD. Between the trimmed V and J ends, which lost 0 bases and 1 base, there was a span of 14 bases. The CDR3 consists of 17 residues. DNA of the CDR3: TGTGCCATCAGTGAGTCGACACGCGGGTTGGGCACAGATACGCAGTATTTT. Protein: CAISESTRGLGTDTQYF.

V gene TRBV6-2 or TRBV6-3 combines with J gene TRBJ2-1, with TRBD1 as a possible D gene (5 bases). The germline V gene encodes CDR1 MNHEY and CDR2 SVGEGT. The germline V and J ends were trimmed by 6 bases and 0 bases, with 12 bases remaining between them. This CDR3 is built from 15 residues. CDR3: CASRILDSSYNEQFF. Written as DNA, the CDR3 is TGTGCCAGCAGGATCCTCGACAGCTCCTACAATGAGCAGTTCTTC.

The gene calls are TRBV20-1 and TRBJ1-1; unclear D gene. This CDR3 comprises 14 residues. CDR1 DFQATT and CDR2 SNEGSKA come from the germline V gene (reference sequence). The V and J ends lost 3 bases and 1 base respectively, with 12 bases between them. The CDR3 sequence is CSASEGAGNTEAFF. The CDR3 DNA reads as TGCAGTGCTAGTGAGGGAGCGGGGAACACTGAAGCTTTCTTT.

CDR3: CASSIGAGETQYF. In DNA form, the CDR3 reads TGCGCCAGCAGTATCGGTGCCGGGGAGACCCAGTACTTC. This sequence joins TRBV4-1 and TRBJ2-5; D uncertain. Trimming pared 6 bases from V and 5 bases from J, leaving 13 bases between. The CDR3 has 13 residues. Per the germline V gene, CDR1 is MGHRA and CDR2 is YSYEKL.

As to this clonotype: One end of the junction is discordant with germline, which a read error may explain. CDR3 in amino acids: CASSEGRGLNQPQHF. Written as DNA, the CDR3 is TGTGCCAGCAGCGAAGGCAGGGGATTGAATCAGCCCCAGCATTTT. The chain combines TRBV2 with TRBJ1-5, with D perhaps matching TRBD1 (6 bases). CDR3 size: 15 residues. Germline CDR1 reads SNHLY; CDR2 reads FYNNEI.

The genes are TRBV9 and TRBJ1-2, with no clear D. Trimming left V 0 bases short and J 9 bases short, with 18 bases between. The V gene's germline CDR1 is SGDLS and CDR2 YYNGEE. This CDR3 has 15 residues. CDR3 region: CASSVATRAPTRYTF. Written as DNA, the CDR3 is TGTGCCAGCAGCGTAGCTACTCGGGCACCCACCCGCTACACCTTC.

This clonotype was recorded many times. The chain links TRBV14 to TRBJ2-3; the D gene is possibly TRBD1 (6 bases). This CDR3 comprises 16 residues. With 3 bases removed from V and 2 bases from J, the gap between germline ends came to 15 bases. Germline CDR1 is SGHDN and CDR2 is FVKESK. The CDR3 DNA follows: TGTGCCAGCAGCCACCGGACAGTGAGTCTCACAGATACGCAGTATTTT. It encodes CASSHRTVSLTDTQYF.

This clonotype was seen just once. This may be a read error: a much more frequent sequence differs by one nucleotide. The rearrangement links TRBV20-1 to TRBJ1-1; D is uncertain. This CDR3 is 12 amino acids long. V shed 6 bases and J shed 5 bases, with 13 bases lying between them. From germline, CDR1 is DFQATT and CDR2 SNEGSKA (reference sequence). CDR3 region: CSAPHVPTEAFF. The CDR3 DNA is TGCAGTGCCCCACATGTGCCGACTGAAGCTTTCTTT.

The V gene is TRBV5-1, the J gene TRBJ2-5; D is undetermined. V lost 2 bases and J lost 4, with 21 bases in between. Germline loops: CDR1 SGHRS, CDR2 YFSETQ. CDR3 length: 17 residues. CDR3 region: CASSFGPGGSKGETQYF. The CDR3 nucleotides are TGCGCCAGCAGCTTTGGCCCAGGTGGTAGCAAAGGAGAGACCCAGTACTTC.

This clonotype has ten or more counts. The rearrangement links TRBV28 to TRBJ2-5; D is ambiguous. Germline CDR1 and CDR2: MDHEN and SYDVKM. The CDR3 is made up of 17 amino acids. Trimming stripped 2 bases from V and 0 bases from J, with 16 bases between. The CDR3 loop is CASSLGRGFSYQETQYF. The CDR3 bases are TGTGCCAGCAGTTTAGGCCGTGGCTTCTCGTACCAAGAGACCCAGTACTTC.

Details on this clonotype: At one of its ends the junction is not consistent with the germline gene, which may arise from a read error. This sequence joins TRBV3-1 and TRBJ2-3; 8 bases match TRBD2. The CDR3 runs 15 residues. CDR1 is LGHDT and CDR2 is YNNKEL in the germline V gene (reference sequence). This CDR3 is CASSSIAGRTDTRYF. Here the CDR3 DNA reads TGTGCCAGCAGCTCAATAGCGGGGCGCACAGATACGCGGTATTTT.

This clonotype was seen only once. This chain joins TRBV6-5 and TRBJ2-6; no clear D gene. V lost 0 bases and J lost 4, with 10 bases in between. Germline V gene lookup returns CDR1 MNHEY and CDR2 SVGAGI. The CDR3 is 16 residues long. The CDR3 region has the DNA TGTGCCAGCAGTTACTCGATACGAGCAGGGGCCAACGTCCTGACTTTC. Translated: CASSYSIRAGANVLTF.

The chain employs TRBV5-1 and TRBJ2-4; D gene uncertain. The J call may be mistaken, given a closer DNA end match to TRBJ2-7. CDR1 and CDR2 (germline): SGHRS, YFSETQ. CDR3 length: 13 amino acids. DNA for the CDR3: TGCGCCAGCAGCTTGGCCCTTGGGCACGAGCAGTACTTC. Translation gives CASSLALGHEQYF.

The CDR3 coding sequence is TGCAGTGCTGCCCAAGCCGATTCTAGCACAGATACGCAGTATTTT. Translated: CSAAQADSSTDTQYF. The chain combines TRBV20-1 with TRBJ2-3; D gene unclear. V gave up 5 bases and J gave up 0 bases, with 15 bases separating them. Germline values: CDR1 DFQATT, CDR2 SNEGSKA (reference sequence). The CDR3 runs to 15 residues.

In its sample, this clonotype was seen many times. The chain is built from TRBV27 and TRBJ2-1, with 8 bases aligning to TRBD2. Trimming cost V 3 bases and J 10 bases; bases outside gene matches: 17. The CDR3 covers 17 residues. The germline gives CDR1 MNHEY, CDR2 SMNVEV (reference sequence). CDR3 sequence: CASSFLSSGPSSAEQFF. CDR3 in DNA: TGTGCCAGCAGTTTTCTTTCTAGCGGGCCTTCCTCCGCGGAGCAGTTCTTC.

This clonotype showed up just once. A much more abundant neighbour one base away suggests this may be a read error. The J gene is TRBJ2-1, the V gene TRBV2, with 11 bases fitting TRBD2. CDR3 size: 13 residues. Trimming removed 11 bases from V and 8 bases from J; junction bases left unmatched: 8. CDR1 is SNHLY, CDR2 FYNNEI, per germline. DNA of the CDR3: TGTGCCGGCAACCCACTAGCGGGGGATGAGCAGTTCTTC. It codes for CAGNPLAGDEQFF.

CDR3 coding DNA: TGTGCCTGGAGTGGGGGGACAGGGTCGGCAGATACGCAGTATTTT. The encoded protein is CAWSGGTGSADTQYF. V usage is TRBV30 and J usage is TRBJ2-3; 9 nucleotides align to TRBD1. The V segment lost 1 base and the J segment 4 bases; nucleotides outside the gene matches: 6. Germline values: CDR1 GTSNPN, CDR2 SVGIG (reference sequence). The CDR3 length is 15 residues.

The chain carries TRBV9 and TRBJ2-7; 11 bases align to TRBD2. The J call may be in error: the DNA end matches TRBJ2-5 better. Germline assignment: CDR1 SGDLS and CDR2 YYNGEE. The CDR3 is 17 residues long. The CDR3 DNA reads TGTGCCAGCAGCCCTTATGGAACTAGCGGGAGAACGGAGACCCAGTACTTC. Its protein is CASSPYGTSGRTETQYF.

The chain carries TRBV18 and TRBJ1-2, with D possibly being TRBD1 (6 bases). This CDR3 spans 14 amino acids. V was trimmed by 1 base and J by 6 bases, leaving 12 bases between them. CDR1 KGHSH and CDR2 LQKENI come from the germline V gene. DNA of the CDR3: TGTGCCAGCTCACCACGGGGGGGGCCCGATGGCTACACCTTC. Translating gives CASSPRGGPDGYTF.

On this clonotype itself: At one end the junction does not follow the germline gene, possibly because of a read error. The chain is built from TRBV6-1 and TRBJ1-5, with TRBD1 identical over 12 bases. Looked up from germline, CDR1 is MNHNS and CDR2 is SASEGT. The CDR3 has 16 residues. The CDR3 spells CVSSPSTGTGGQPQHF. For the CDR3, the DNA is TGTGTCAGCAGTCCTTCAACCGGGACAGGGGGCCAGCCCCAGCATTTT.

The chain recombines TRBV27 with TRBJ1-5; possible D gene TRBD1, 6 bases. The CDR3 has 13 amino acids. Trimming stripped 5 bases from V and 5 bases from J, with 10 bases between. Germline V gives CDR1 MNHEY, CDR2 SMNVEV (reference sequence). The CDR3: CASSLGGHQPQHF. The DNA of the CDR3 is TGTGCCAGCAGTCTGGGGGGGCATCAGCCCCAGCATTTT.

The sample holds many counts of this clonotype. V gene TRBV20-1 combines with J gene TRBJ2-3; D ambiguous. This CDR3 is built from 12 residues. Germline V gives CDR1 DFQATT, CDR2 SNEGSKA (reference sequence). CDR3 in DNA: TGCAGCCTGGGCAGGTTGGCAGATACGCAGTATTTT. It specifies CSLGRLADTQYF.

This clonotype was found a few times. V usage is TRBV9 and J usage is TRBJ1-2, with TRBD1 matching over 8 bases. In germline, CDR1 is SGDLS, CDR2 YYNGEE. The CDR3 sequence is 16 residues long. Trimming at V came to 4 bases and at J to 2 bases, leaving 10 bases not matched to a gene. Written as DNA, the CDR3 is TGTGCCAGCAGCCGACAGGGGACAGTCCCGAACTATGGCTACACCTTC. It codes for CASSRQGTVPNYGYTF.